The clone carrying this TCR beta chain was recorded a few times. Its specificity is not known. The data were taken from a study of PD-L1 blockade in urothelial cancer. The overall study: Patients' prior chemotherapy regimens numbered 0 to 3. Across blood samples, T cells had a median count of 141,255.

V trimming: 11 bases; J trimming: 11 bases; junction bases outside the gene matches: 9. Germline V gives CDR1 MNHNS, CDR2 SASEGT. The CDR3 has 12 amino acids. Study-level results: Tumor-linked clones in blood grew more by 3 weeks in durable-benefit patients.

As for time point: pretreatment peripheral blood. Repertoires were generated with immunoSEQ multiplex PCR, while TCRdb's copy carries only in-frame clones and drops some. In the table there are tens of thousands of clones, around 91% of which are singletons. The clonotype was recovered from a man in his sixties with urothelial cancer. The source material was PBMCs, sampled around atezolizumab (anti-PD-L1) treatment. This sequence joins TRBV6-1 and TRBJ2-7; 13 bases fit TRBD2. For the CDR3, the DNA is TGTGCCGGACTAGCGGGAGCCCGTACGAAGTACTTC. Its protein is CAGLAGARTKYF.